A selection of T cell receptor beta chains follows, all from one sample in a study of T cells in localized non-small cell lung cancer. Here immunoSEQ multiplex PCR was the method, and the copy in TCRdb shows in-frame clones only, minus some. This table has fewer than 95,000 clones, approximately 90% appearing once. Here the sequenced sample was PBMCs, taken before any cancer treatment. The origin of the receptors is a woman aged 35-75 years with stage II squamous cell lung carcinoma. Each CDR3 is given with its conserved first and last residue. A D gene is named only where the DNA matches it firmly. Some rows mark clone size as missing; the rest say once, few, many or name a class of expanded clone.

clone_size: -; v_call: TRBV30; d_call: TRBD1; j_call: TRBJ1-1; cdr3_aa: CAWSVDRAGTEAFF; cdr3_nt: TGTGCCTGGAGTGTCGACAGGGCGGGCACTGAAGCTTTCTTT
clone_size: -; v_call: TRBV18; d_call: TRBD1; j_call: TRBJ2-5; cdr3_aa: CASSPLGQGETQYF; cdr3_nt: TGTGCCAGCTCACCACTAGGACAGGGAGAGACCCAGTACTTC
clone_size: -; v_call: TRBV14; d_call: TRBD1; j_call: TRBJ2-7; cdr3_aa: CASSQGGQGLGIRRYF; cdr3_nt: TGTGCCAGCAGCCAAGGAGGACAGGGCCTCGGAATACGGCGGTACTTC
clone_size: -; v_call: TRBV6-1; d_call: -; j_call: TRBJ2-1; cdr3_aa: CASTPSHTDNEQFF; cdr3_nt: TGTGCCAGCACCCCCAGCCACACGGACAATGAGCAGTTCTTC
clone_size: once; v_call: TRBV7-9; d_call: -; j_call: TRBJ2-5; cdr3_aa: CASSAYMETQYF; cdr3_nt: TGTGCCAGCAGCGCTTACATGGAGACCCAGTACTTC
clone_size: -; v_call: TRBV6-1; d_call: TRBD1; j_call: TRBJ1-1; cdr3_aa: CVTRDRAKDTEAFF; cdr3_nt: TGTGTCACCCGGGACAGGGCGAAGGACACTGAAGCTTTCTTT
clone_size: -; v_call: TRBV5-1; d_call: TRBD1; j_call: TRBJ1-2; cdr3_aa: CASSPDRLDYGYTF; cdr3_nt: TGCGCCAGCAGCCCGGACAGGTTAGACTATGGCTACACCTTC
clone_size: -; v_call: TRBV7-2; d_call: -; j_call: TRBJ1-4; cdr3_aa: CASRRGAWGTNEKLFF; cdr3_nt: TGTGCCAGCAGACGGGGGGCGTGGGGTACTAATGAAAAACTGTTTTTT
clone_size: -; v_call: TRBV27; d_call: -; j_call: TRBJ2-7; cdr3_aa: CASSFSSGAALEQYF; cdr3_nt: TGTGCCAGCAGTTTTAGTTCTGGGGCAGCCCTCGAGCAGTACTTC
clone_size: -; v_call: TRBV28; d_call: -; j_call: TRBJ1-5; cdr3_aa: CASSLSVVSQPQHF; cdr3_nt: TGTGCCAGCAGTTTATCGGTTGTTAGTCAGCCCCAGCATTTT
clone_size: -; v_call: TRBV10-3; d_call: -; j_call: TRBJ1-1; cdr3_aa: CAMNEQMNTEAFF; cdr3_nt: TGTGCCATGAACGAACAAATGAACACTGAAGCTTTCTTT
clone_size: -; v_call: TRBV7-9; d_call: -; j_call: TRBJ1-2; cdr3_aa: CASSLGGLFNYGYTF; cdr3_nt: TGTGCCAGCAGCTTAGGGGGACTCTTTAACTATGGCTACACCTTC
clone_size: -; v_call: TRBV30; d_call: -; j_call: TRBJ1-1; cdr3_aa: CAWSVLALRSEAFF; cdr3_nt: TGTGCCTGGAGTGTACTCGCCTTGCGGTCTGAAGCTTTCTTT
clone_size: few; v_call: TRBV5-1; d_call: TRBD1; j_call: TRBJ1-4; cdr3_aa: CASRRQGEVEEKLFF; cdr3_nt: TGCGCCAGCAGACGACAGGGCGAGGTCGAAGAAAAACTGTTTTTT
clone_size: -; v_call: TRBV5-6; d_call: TRBD2; j_call: TRBJ2-1; cdr3_aa: CASGSDRGGTYNEQFF; cdr3_nt: TGTGCCAGCGGATCGGACCGGGGGGGTACGTACAATGAGCAGTTCTTC
clone_size: -; v_call: TRBV19; d_call: -; j_call: TRBJ2-3; cdr3_aa: CASSSLTGDTQYF; cdr3_nt: TGTGCCAGTAGTAGCCTTACAGGAGATACGCAGTATTTT
clone_size: -; v_call: TRBV18; d_call: -; j_call: TRBJ1-4; cdr3_aa: CASSPTGLNEKLFF; cdr3_nt: TGTGCCAGCTCCCCGACAGGCCTTAATGAAAAACTGTTTTTT
clone_size: -; v_call: TRBV7-9; d_call: -; j_call: TRBJ1-5; cdr3_aa: CASSLDLGGDQPQHF; cdr3_nt: TGTGCCAGCAGCTTAGATCTGGGGGGGGATCAGCCCCAGCATTTT
clone_size: -; v_call: TRBV19; d_call: -; j_call: TRBJ2-7; cdr3_aa: CASSGSGFRYEQYF; cdr3_nt: TGTGCCAGTAGTGGAAGCGGGTTTCGCTACGAGCAGTACTTC
clone_size: -; v_call: TRBV5-6; d_call: -; j_call: TRBJ2-2; cdr3_aa: CASSLTETGELFF; cdr3_nt: TGTGCCAGCAGCCTGACAGAAACCGGGGAGCTGTTTTTT
clone_size: -; v_call: TRBV10-3; d_call: -; j_call: TRBJ1-2; cdr3_aa: CAIRPTTRGAYGYTF; cdr3_nt: TGTGCCATCAGACCTACCACCAGGGGAGCCTATGGCTACACCTTC
clone_size: -; v_call: TRBV19; d_call: TRBD2; j_call: TRBJ2-1; cdr3_aa: CASSASGSSYNEQFF; cdr3_nt: TGTGCCAGTAGTGCTAGCGGAAGCTCCTACAATGAGCAGTTCTTC
clone_size: -; v_call: TRBV19; d_call: TRBD1; j_call: TRBJ1-2; cdr3_aa: CASSQGQGGGYTF; cdr3_nt: TGTGCCAGTAGCCAGGGACAGGGAGGAGGCTACACCTTC
clone_size: -; v_call: TRBV7-2; d_call: -; j_call: TRBJ1-3; cdr3_aa: CASSLGAGGNTIYF; cdr3_nt: TGTGCCAGCAGCTTAGGGGCAGGGGGAAACACCATATATTTT
clone_size: -; v_call: TRBV25-1; d_call: -; j_call: TRBJ2-5; cdr3_aa: CASSAGLPETQYF; cdr3_nt: TGTGCCAGCAGCGCAGGACTCCCAGAGACCCAGTACTTC
clone_size: -; v_call: TRBV5-1; d_call: -; j_call: TRBJ2-6; cdr3_aa: CASSFNTGFPLSGANVLTF; cdr3_nt: TGCGCCAGCAGCTTCAATACAGGGTTCCCCCTCTCTGGGGCCAACGTTCTGACTTTC
clone_size: -; v_call: TRBV6-1; d_call: -; j_call: TRBJ2-5; cdr3_aa: CASGGGLEETQYF; cdr3_nt: TGTGCCAGCGGGGGGGGCCTGGAAGAGACCCAGTACTTC
clone_size: -; v_call: TRBV2; d_call: -; j_call: TRBJ1-1; cdr3_aa: CASSEVSLNTEAFF; cdr3_nt: TGTGCCAGCAGTGAAGTGTCTTTGAACACTGAAGCTTTCTTT
clone_size: -; v_call: TRBV19; d_call: -; j_call: TRBJ1-5; cdr3_aa: CASSIRRDQPQHF; cdr3_nt: TGTGCCAGTAGTATACGAAGGGATCAGCCCCAGCATTTT
clone_size: -; v_call: TRBV28; d_call: -; j_call: TRBJ2-1; cdr3_aa: CASTIWQGLGPNEQFF; cdr3_nt: TGTGCCAGCACCATATGGCAGGGGTTGGGACCGAATGAGCAGTTCTTC
clone_size: -; v_call: TRBV5-1; d_call: TRBD1; j_call: TRBJ2-2; cdr3_aa: CASRPGQGRTGELFF; cdr3_nt: TGCGCCAGCAGACCAGGACAGGGTCGAACCGGGGAGCTGTTTTTT
clone_size: -; v_call: TRBV5-4; d_call: TRBD1; j_call: TRBJ2-5; cdr3_aa: CASSLVGGQTQYF; cdr3_nt: TGTGCCAGCAGCTTGGTAGGGGGCCAGACCCAGTACTTC
clone_size: -; v_call: TRBV6-1; d_call: -; j_call: TRBJ2-7; cdr3_aa: CASSDRANEQYF; cdr3_nt: TGTGCCAGCAGTGACAGGGCCAACGAGCAGTACTTC
clone_size: -; v_call: TRBV5-1; d_call: -; j_call: TRBJ1-2; cdr3_aa: CASSLDSGSNYGYTF; cdr3_nt: TGCGCCAGCAGCTTGGATTCTGGATCTAACTATGGCTACACCTTC
clone_size: -; v_call: TRBV27; d_call: -; j_call: TRBJ2-6; cdr3_aa: CASSFSGANVLTF; cdr3_nt: TGTGCCAGCAGTTTCTCTGGGGCCAACGTCCTGACTTTC
clone_size: -; v_call: TRBV28; d_call: TRBD1; j_call: TRBJ1-1; cdr3_aa: CASTLGTALNTEAFF; cdr3_nt: TGTGCCAGCACCCTGGGGACAGCCCTAAACACTGAAGCTTTCTTT
clone_size: -; v_call: TRBV6-1; d_call: -; j_call: TRBJ1-5; cdr3_aa: CASSDLRAGAGYSNQPQHF; cdr3_nt: TGTGCCAGCAGTGATCTCCGGGCCGGGGCCGGCTATAGCAATCAGCCCCAGCATTTT
clone_size: -; v_call: TRBV27; d_call: -; j_call: TRBJ1-1; cdr3_aa: CASGNTEAFF; cdr3_nt: TGTGCCAGCGGGAACACTGAAGCTTTCTTT
clone_size: few; v_call: TRBV7-2; d_call: -; j_call: TRBJ1-1; cdr3_aa: CASSFGGGVLSEAFF; cdr3_nt: TGTGCCAGCAGCTTCGGGGGGGGCGTCCTGTCGGAAGCTTTCTTT
clone_size: -; v_call: TRBV28; d_call: TRBD1; j_call: TRBJ2-7; cdr3_aa: CASSVTGTAYEQYF; cdr3_nt: TGTGCCAGCAGTGTAACCGGGACAGCCTACGAGCAGTACTTC
clone_size: few; v_call: TRBV5-4; d_call: TRBD2; j_call: TRBJ2-5; cdr3_aa: CASSSAGGPKTQYF; cdr3_nt: TGTGCCAGCAGCTCTGCGGGGGGGCCGAAGACCCAGTACTTC
clone_size: -; v_call: TRBV27; d_call: -; j_call: TRBJ2-5; cdr3_aa: CATGEETQYF; cdr3_nt: TGTGCCACCGGCGAGGAGACCCAGTACTTC
clone_size: -; v_call: TRBV5-1; d_call: TRBD2; j_call: TRBJ2-2; cdr3_aa: CASSLATSGRAAGELFF; cdr3_nt: TGCGCCAGCAGCTTGGCAACTAGCGGGAGGGCTGCCGGGGAGCTGTTTTTT
clone_size: once; v_call: TRBV5-8; d_call: TRBD1; j_call: TRBJ2-1; cdr3_aa: CASSLGDRPNNEQFF; cdr3_nt: TGTGCCAGCAGCTTGGGGGACAGGCCCAATAATGAGCAGTTCTTC
clone_size: -; v_call: TRBV29-1; d_call: -; j_call: TRBJ1-4; cdr3_aa: CSVEPVGGEKLFF; cdr3_nt: TGCAGCGTTGAACCCGTCGGGGGAGAAAAACTGTTTTTT
clone_size: -; v_call: TRBV5-6; d_call: -; j_call: TRBJ2-1; cdr3_aa: CASSLLRVLDNEQFF; cdr3_nt: TGTGCCAGCAGCTTATTACGGGTATTAGACAATGAGCAGTTCTTC
clone_size: -; v_call: TRBV6-6; d_call: -; j_call: TRBJ1-1; cdr3_aa: CASSSLGHTEAFF; cdr3_nt: TGTGCCAGCAGTTCCCTAGGACACACTGAAGCTTTCTTT
clone_size: -; v_call: TRBV7-9; d_call: -; j_call: TRBJ1-6; cdr3_aa: CASSPDGSPLHF; cdr3_nt: TGTGCCAGCAGCCCTGATGGTTCACCCCTCCACTTT
clone_size: -; v_call: TRBV2; d_call: -; j_call: TRBJ2-5; cdr3_aa: CASTPWGAQETQYF; cdr3_nt: TGTGCCAGCACTCCTTGGGGGGCCCAAGAGACCCAGTACTTC
clone_size: -; v_call: TRBV7-9; d_call: -; j_call: TRBJ1-1; cdr3_aa: CASSLDTNRAPREQGAFF; cdr3_nt: TGTGCCAGCAGCTTAGACACGAACCGGGCCCCTCGGGAACAGGGAGCTTTCTTT
clone_size: -; v_call: TRBV6-1; d_call: -; j_call: TRBJ1-1; cdr3_aa: CASSVRDKNTEAFF; cdr3_nt: TGTGCCAGCAGTGTGCGTGACAAGAACACTGAAGCTTTCTTT
clone_size: -; v_call: TRBV7-9; d_call: -; j_call: TRBJ1-4; cdr3_aa: CASSAGTQPFEKLFF; cdr3_nt: TGTGCCAGCAGCGCGGGGACCCAGCCCTTTGAAAAACTGTTTTTT
clone_size: -; v_call: TRBV4-1; d_call: -; j_call: TRBJ1-1; cdr3_aa: CASSQDGKYTEAFF; cdr3_nt: TGCGCCAGCAGCCAAGATGGGAAGTACACTGAAGCTTTCTTT
clone_size: -; v_call: TRBV10-3; d_call: TRBD1; j_call: TRBJ2-2; cdr3_aa: CAIRLGQGTGELFF; cdr3_nt: TGTGCCATCAGACTCGGACAGGGAACCGGGGAGCTGTTTTTT
clone_size: -; v_call: TRBV5-1; d_call: TRBD2; j_call: TRBJ2-5; cdr3_aa: CASRPPSGEVRETQYF; cdr3_nt: TGCGCCAGCAGGCCTCCTAGCGGGGAAGTAAGGGAGACCCAGTACTTC
clone_size: -; v_call: TRBV6-5; d_call: TRBD1; j_call: TRBJ2-1; cdr3_aa: CASSPRGTGLNEQFF; cdr3_nt: TGTGCCAGCAGTCCCCGAGGGACAGGGCTCAATGAGCAGTTCTTC
clone_size: -; v_call: TRBV19; d_call: -; j_call: TRBJ1-4; cdr3_aa: CASSPPDPKVNEKLFF; cdr3_nt: TGTGCCAGTAGTCCCCCCGACCCCAAGGTGAATGAAAAACTGTTTTTT
clone_size: few; v_call: TRBV28; d_call: -; j_call: TRBJ2-2; cdr3_aa: CASSLLQMGGNTGELFF; cdr3_nt: TGTGCCAGCAGTTTATTACAAATGGGGGGGAACACCGGGGAGCTGTTTTTT
clone_size: -; v_call: TRBV6-5; d_call: -; j_call: TRBJ1-1; cdr3_aa: CASSYSWGQSTEAFF; cdr3_nt: TGTGCCAGCAGTTACTCTTGGGGGCAGAGCACTGAAGCTTTCTTT